These T cell receptor beta chains were read from a single sample in a study of blood T cell repertoires in COVID-19. Data came from immunoSEQ multiplex PCR; TCRdb stores just in-frame clones and leaves some out. The sample has roughly 200,000 clones, over 75% seen once. Sequencing input: peripheral blood. These TCRs come from a woman older than 75 with active or convalescent COVID-19. Both conserved end residues are trimmed from each CDR3. Part of the rows lack a size; the others show once, few, many or a class for expanded clones.

V: TRBV25-1
size: -
J: TRBJ2-3
CDR3: ASSELAGGTKDTQY

V: TRBV27
size: -
J: TRBJ2-5
CDR3: ASSEVPKSTQY

V: TRBV28
size: -
J: TRBJ1-4
CDR3: ASSLPSSAPEKLF

V: TRBV6-5
size: -
J: TRBJ2-7
CDR3: ASLEGAGPYEQY

V: TRBV27
size: few
J: TRBJ2-7
CDR3: ASSLGGGREQY

V: TRBV19
size: once
J: TRBJ2-1
CDR3: ASSMGQTLYNEQF

V: TRBV4-3
size: -
J: TRBJ1-3
CDR3: ASSQGRALDTIY

V: TRBV2
size: few
J: TRBJ2-7
CDR3: ASSITGMKQY

V: TRBV6-5
size: -
J: TRBJ1-4
CDR3: ASRNNRGGIEKLF

V: TRBV5-3
size: -
J: TRBJ2-7
CDR3: ARSLCRTTSGDGEQY

V: TRBV12-3/TRBV12-4
size: -
J: TRBJ2-7
CDR3: ASSLNGGGRQY

V: TRBV6-5
size: -
J: TRBJ1-3
CDR3: ASSYSLQPGRTIY

V: TRBV5-6
size: -
J: TRBJ2-7
CDR3: ASSLTAGVPS

V: TRBV4-2
size: -
J: TRBJ2-2
CDR3: ASSQDPGGRGANTGELF

V: TRBV6-5
size: once
J: TRBJ2-3
CDR3: ASSYSGYTQY

V: TRBV24-1
size: -
J: TRBJ1-2
CDR3: ATSDRDRGVNGYT

V: TRBV28
size: -
J: TRBJ1-3
CDR3: ASTQDSSGNTIY

V: TRBV3-1/TRBV3-2
size: -
J: TRBJ2-5
CDR3: ASSPRDRQETQY

V: TRBV7-9
size: -
J: TRBJ2-5
CDR3: ASSPRLVSPGVRQETQY

V: TRBV2
size: once
J: TRBJ2-5
CDR3: ASSSLAGETQY

V: TRBV6-4
size: -
J: TRBJ2-1
CDR3: ASSPGGSYNEQF

V: TRBV7-2
size: -
J: TRBJ1-2
CDR3: ASSLGTDYGYT

V: TRBV11-2
size: -
J: TRBJ1-6
CDR3: ASSLVPQGSSYNSPLH

V: TRBV6-6
size: -
J: TRBJ2-7
CDR3: ASVGVRGGSYEQY

V: TRBV28
size: -
J: TRBJ2-7
CDR3: ASRLDRVYEQY

V: TRBV19
size: -
J: TRBJ1-1
CDR3: ASKLQMNTEAF

V: TRBV28
size: -
J: TRBJ1-2
CDR3: ASSFPGQGLSVGYT

V: TRBV3-1/TRBV3-2
size: -
J: TRBJ1-2
CDR3: ASSQGGGGT

V: TRBV6-6
size: -
J: TRBJ2-7
CDR3: ASSYPVWGGSYEQY

V: TRBV28
size: -
J: TRBJ1-1
CDR3: ASSYARGANTEAF

V: TRBV9
size: -
J: TRBJ2-1
CDR3: ASSVASGAPEQF

V: TRBV2
size: once
J: TRBJ1-2
CDR3: ASSGKDSPHYGYT

V: TRBV5-1
size: once
J: TRBJ2-3
CDR3: ASSLPTGDSDTQY

V: TRBV19
size: few
J: TRBJ1-5
CDR3: ASRFPELNQPQH

V: TRBV4-3
size: once
J: TRBJ2-6
CDR3: ASSQDGRPAGANVLT

V: TRBV29-1
size: -
J: TRBJ1-1
CDR3: SVPSLPLNTEAF

V: TRBV6-5
size: -
J: TRBJ1-2
CDR3: ASSYVGQYGYT

V: TRBV3-1/TRBV3-2
size: few
J: TRBJ1-1
CDR3: ASSQVGVNTEAF

V: TRBV5-6
size: once
J: TRBJ1-1
CDR3: ASTGYGLTMNTEAF

V: TRBV4-3
size: -
J: TRBJ2-3
CDR3: ASSQERGTGSTDTQY

V: TRBV7-2
size: -
J: TRBJ1-6
CDR3: ASSVQAGTLH

V: TRBV6-5
size: once
J: TRBJ2-7
CDR3: ASRRTGAAYEQY

V: TRBV5-1
size: -
J: TRBJ1-2
CDR3: ASSLPTNYGYT

V: TRBV7-2
size: -
J: TRBJ1-5
CDR3: ASSADRGSNQPQH

V: TRBV28
size: -
J: TRBJ1-1
CDR3: ASSLLFPYNRGTKANTEAF

V: TRBV5-6
size: -
J: TRBJ2-7
CDR3: ASSLEGQGTYEQY

V: TRBV18
size: -
J: TRBJ2-5
CDR3: ASSEAGQGLSETQY

V: TRBV27
size: -
J: TRBJ1-5
CDR3: ASSLRLDRGDWPQH

V: TRBV6-1
size: -
J: TRBJ2-3
CDR3: ASSEVGGGSTDTQY

V: TRBV2
size: -
J: TRBJ1-2
CDR3: AGRQGDYGYT

V: TRBV28
size: -
J: TRBJ2-6
CDR3: ASLGQVRGSGANVLT

V: TRBV5-3
size: -
J: TRBJ1-2
CDR3: ARSRPRKYGYT

V: TRBV10-3
size: -
J: TRBJ1-5
CDR3: ATNNRDRNQPQH